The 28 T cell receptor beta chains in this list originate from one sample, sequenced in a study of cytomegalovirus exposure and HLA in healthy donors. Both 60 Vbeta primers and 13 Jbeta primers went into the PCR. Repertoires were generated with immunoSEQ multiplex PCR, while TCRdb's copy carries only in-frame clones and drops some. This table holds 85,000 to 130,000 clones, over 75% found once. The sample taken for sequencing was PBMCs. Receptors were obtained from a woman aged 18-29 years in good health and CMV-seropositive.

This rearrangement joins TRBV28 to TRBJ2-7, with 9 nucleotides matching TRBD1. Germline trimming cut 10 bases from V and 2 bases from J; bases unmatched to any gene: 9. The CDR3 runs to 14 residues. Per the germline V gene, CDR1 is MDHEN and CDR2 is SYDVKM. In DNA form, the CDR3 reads TGTGCCACGAACGGACAGGGGAGGGCCTACGAGCAGTACTTC. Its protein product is CATNGQGRAYEQYF.

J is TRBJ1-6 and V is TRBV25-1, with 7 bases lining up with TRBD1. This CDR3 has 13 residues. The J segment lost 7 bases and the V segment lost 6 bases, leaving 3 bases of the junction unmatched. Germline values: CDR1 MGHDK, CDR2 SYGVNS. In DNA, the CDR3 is TGTGCCAGCAGAGAGGGGGCAAATTCACCCCTCCACTTT. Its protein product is CASREGANSPLHF.

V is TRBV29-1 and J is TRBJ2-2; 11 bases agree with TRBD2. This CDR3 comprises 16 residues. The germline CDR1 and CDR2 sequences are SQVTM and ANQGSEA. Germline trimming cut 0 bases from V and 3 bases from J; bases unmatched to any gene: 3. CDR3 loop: CSVEDSGREHTGELFF. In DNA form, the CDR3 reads TGCAGCGTTGAAGATAGCGGGAGGGAGCACACCGGGGAGCTGTTTTTT.

CDR3 loop: CASSETEPSSYNEQFF. The CDR3 region has the DNA TGTGCCAGCAGTGAAACCGAACCCAGCTCCTACAATGAGCAGTTCTTC. V usage is TRBV2 and J usage is TRBJ2-1, with D uncertain. Germline CDR1 SNHLY, CDR2 FYNNEI. This CDR3 is built from 16 residues. The V end lost 2 bases, the J end lost 0 bases, and 11 bases lay between the germline ends.

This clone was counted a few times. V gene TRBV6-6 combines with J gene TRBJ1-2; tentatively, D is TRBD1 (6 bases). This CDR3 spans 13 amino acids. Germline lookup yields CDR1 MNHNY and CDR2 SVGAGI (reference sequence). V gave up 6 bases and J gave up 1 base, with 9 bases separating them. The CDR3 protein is CASSPDSNYGYTF. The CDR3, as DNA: TGTGCCAGCAGCCCGGACAGTAACTATGGCTACACCTTC.

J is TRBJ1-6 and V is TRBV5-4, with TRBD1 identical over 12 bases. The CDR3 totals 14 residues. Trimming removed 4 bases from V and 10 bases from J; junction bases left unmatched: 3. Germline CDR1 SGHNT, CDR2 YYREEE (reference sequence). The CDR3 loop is CASSGTGGGSPLHF. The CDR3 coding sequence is TGTGCCAGCAGCGGGACAGGGGGCGGGTCACCCCTCCACTTT. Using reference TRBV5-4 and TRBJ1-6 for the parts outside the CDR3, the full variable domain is ETGVTQSPTHLIKTRGQQVTLRCSSQSGHNTVSWYQQALGQGPQFIFQYYREEENGRGNFPPRFSGLQFPNYSSELNVNALELDDSALYLCASSGTGGGSPLHFGNGTRLTVT.

CDR3 residues: CASSFGLGQPMGEKLFF. As DNA, the CDR3 is TGTGCCAGCAGTTTCGGTCTGGGACAGCCCATGGGTGAAAAACTGTTTTTT. The V gene is TRBV27, the J gene TRBJ1-4; 7 bases agree with TRBD1. There are 17 residues in the CDR3. After removal of 3 bases from V and 7 bases from J, the junction contained 14 bases not matched to a gene. Germline assignment: CDR1 MNHEY and CDR2 SMNVEV (reference sequence). Together with reference TRBV27 and TRBJ1-4, the CDR3 gives the full variable domain: EAQVTQNPRYLITVTGKKLTVTCSQNMNHEYMSWYRQDPGLGLRQIYYSMNVEVTDKGDVPEGYKVSRKEKRNFPLILESPSPNQTSLYFCASSFGLGQPMGEKLFFGSGTQLSVL.

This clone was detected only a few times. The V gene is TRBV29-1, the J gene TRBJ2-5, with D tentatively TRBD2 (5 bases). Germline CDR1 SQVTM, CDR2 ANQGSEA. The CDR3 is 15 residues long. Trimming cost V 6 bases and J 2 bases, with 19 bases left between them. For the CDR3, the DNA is TGCAGCGTCCAGACCCGACTAAGCGGACAAGAGACCCAGTACTTC. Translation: CSVQTRLSGQETQYF.

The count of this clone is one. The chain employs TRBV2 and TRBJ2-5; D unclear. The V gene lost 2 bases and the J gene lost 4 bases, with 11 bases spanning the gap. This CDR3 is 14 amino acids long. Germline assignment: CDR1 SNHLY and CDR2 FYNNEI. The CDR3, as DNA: TGTGCCAGCAGTGAAAGAGCCACCCGAGAGACCCAGTACTTC. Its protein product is CASSERATRETQYF.

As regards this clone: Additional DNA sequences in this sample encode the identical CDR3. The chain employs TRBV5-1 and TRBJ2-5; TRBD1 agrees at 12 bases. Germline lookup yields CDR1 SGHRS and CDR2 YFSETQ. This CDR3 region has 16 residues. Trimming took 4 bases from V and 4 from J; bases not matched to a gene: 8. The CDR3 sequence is CASSLEGQGAGETQYF. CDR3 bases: TGCGCCAGCAGCCTGGAGGGACAGGGGGCGGGAGAGACCCAGTACTTC.

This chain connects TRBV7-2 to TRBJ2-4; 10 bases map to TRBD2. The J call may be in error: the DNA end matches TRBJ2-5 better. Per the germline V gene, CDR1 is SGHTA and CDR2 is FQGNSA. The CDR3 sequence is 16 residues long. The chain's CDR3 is CASSHGTSATQSTQYF. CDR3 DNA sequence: TGTGCCAGCAGCCACGGGACTAGCGCGACACAGTCGACCCAGTACTTC.

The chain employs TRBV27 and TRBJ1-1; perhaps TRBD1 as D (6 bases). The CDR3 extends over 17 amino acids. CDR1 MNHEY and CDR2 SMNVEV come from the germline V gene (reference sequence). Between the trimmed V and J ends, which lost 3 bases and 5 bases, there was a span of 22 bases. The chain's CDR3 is CASSFRGGQGRGTEAFF. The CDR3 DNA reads TGTGCCAGCAGTTTTCGAGGGGGGCAGGGGAGGGGAACTGAAGCTTTCTTT.

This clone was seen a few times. The CDR3, as DNA: TGTGCCAGCAGCTCCCCTCTAGTCCCGAACACTGAAGCTTTCTTT. It codes for CASSSPLVPNTEAFF. The V gene is TRBV5-5, the J gene TRBJ1-1; D is uncertain. V was trimmed by 3 bases and J by 1 base, leaving 13 bases between them. Germline V CDR1 and CDR2: SGHKS, YYEKEE (reference sequence). The CDR3 length is 15 residues.

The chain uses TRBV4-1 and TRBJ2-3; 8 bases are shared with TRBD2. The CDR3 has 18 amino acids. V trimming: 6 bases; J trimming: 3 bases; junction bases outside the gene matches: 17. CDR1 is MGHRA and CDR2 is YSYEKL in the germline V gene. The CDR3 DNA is TGCGCCAGCAGTCCCGAGCCCGGGGGTAGCGGGAAAACAGATACGCAGTATTTT. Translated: CASSPEPGGSGKTDTQYF.

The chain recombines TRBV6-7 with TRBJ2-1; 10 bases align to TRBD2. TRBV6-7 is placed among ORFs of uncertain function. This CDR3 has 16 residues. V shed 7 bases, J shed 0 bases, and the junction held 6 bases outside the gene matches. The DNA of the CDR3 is TGTGCCAGCATAAGATGGACTAGCGGCTCCTACAATGAGCAGTTCTTC. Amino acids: CASIRWTSGSYNEQFF.

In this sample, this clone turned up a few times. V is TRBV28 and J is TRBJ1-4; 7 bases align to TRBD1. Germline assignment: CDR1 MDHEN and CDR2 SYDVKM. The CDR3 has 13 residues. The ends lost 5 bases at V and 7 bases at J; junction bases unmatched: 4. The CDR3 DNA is TGTGCCAGCAGTCCCGGGGACAGTGAAAAACTGTTTTTT. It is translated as CASSPGDSEKLFF.

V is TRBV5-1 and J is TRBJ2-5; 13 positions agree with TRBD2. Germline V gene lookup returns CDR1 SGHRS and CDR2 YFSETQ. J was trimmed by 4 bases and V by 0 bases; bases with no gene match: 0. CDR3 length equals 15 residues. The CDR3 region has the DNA TGCGCCAGCAGCTTGGGACTAGCGGGAGGAGAGACCCAGTACTTC. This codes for CASSLGLAGGETQYF.

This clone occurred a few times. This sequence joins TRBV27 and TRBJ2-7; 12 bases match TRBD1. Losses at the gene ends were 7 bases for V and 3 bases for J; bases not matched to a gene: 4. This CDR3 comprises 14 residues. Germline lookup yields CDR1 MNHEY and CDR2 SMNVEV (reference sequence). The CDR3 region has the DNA TGTGCCAGCACCGGGACAGGGGGCGTCTACGAGCAGTACTTC. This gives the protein CASTGTGGVYEQYF.

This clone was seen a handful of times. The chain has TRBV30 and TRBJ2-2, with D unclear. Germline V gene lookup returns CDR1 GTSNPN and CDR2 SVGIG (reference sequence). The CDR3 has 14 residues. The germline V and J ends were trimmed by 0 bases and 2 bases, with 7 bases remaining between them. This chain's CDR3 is CAWSVSINTGELFF. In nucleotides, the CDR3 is TGTGCCTGGAGTGTTAGTATTAACACCGGGGAGCTGTTTTTT.

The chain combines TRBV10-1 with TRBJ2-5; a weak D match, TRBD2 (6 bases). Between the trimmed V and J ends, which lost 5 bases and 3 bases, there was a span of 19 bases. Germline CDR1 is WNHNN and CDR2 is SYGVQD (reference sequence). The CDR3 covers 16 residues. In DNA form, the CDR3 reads TGCGCCAGCAGTCCCTTTGCCCGGGACTTGAAAGAGACCCAGTACTTC. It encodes CASSPFARDLKETQYF.

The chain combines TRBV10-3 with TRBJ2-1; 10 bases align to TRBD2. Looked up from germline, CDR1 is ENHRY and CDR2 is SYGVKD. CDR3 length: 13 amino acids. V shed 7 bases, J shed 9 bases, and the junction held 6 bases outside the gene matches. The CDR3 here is CAITSGGGSEQFF. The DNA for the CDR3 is TGTGCCATCACGAGCGGGGGGGGAAGTGAGCAGTTCTTC.

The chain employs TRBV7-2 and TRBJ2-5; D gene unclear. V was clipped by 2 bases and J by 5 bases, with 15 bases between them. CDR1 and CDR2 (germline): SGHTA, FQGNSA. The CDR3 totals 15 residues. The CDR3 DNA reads TGTGCCAGCAGCTTAATGGGCAGTCATAGGGAGACCCAGTACTTC. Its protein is CASSLMGSHRETQYF.

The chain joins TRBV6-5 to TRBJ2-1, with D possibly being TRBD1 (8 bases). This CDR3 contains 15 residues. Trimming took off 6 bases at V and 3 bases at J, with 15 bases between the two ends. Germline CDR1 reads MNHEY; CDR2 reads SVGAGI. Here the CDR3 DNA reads TGTGCCAGCAGCACAGGGGGGGAAAGCTACAATGAGCAGTTCTTC. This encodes CASSTGGESYNEQFF.

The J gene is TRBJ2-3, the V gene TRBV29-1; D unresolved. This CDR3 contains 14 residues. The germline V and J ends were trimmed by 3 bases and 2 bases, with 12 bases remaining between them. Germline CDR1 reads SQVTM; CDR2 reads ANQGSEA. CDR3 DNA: TGCAGCGTTGATTCTGCGGAGCACACAGATACGCAGTATTTT. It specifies CSVDSAEHTDTQYF.

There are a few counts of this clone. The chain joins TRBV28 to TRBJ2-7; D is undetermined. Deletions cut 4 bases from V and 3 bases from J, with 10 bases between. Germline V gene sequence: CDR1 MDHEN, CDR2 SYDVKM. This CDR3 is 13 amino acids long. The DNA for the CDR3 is TGTGCCAGCAGTTCGACACCTCGCTACGAGCAGTACTTC. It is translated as CASSSTPRYEQYF.

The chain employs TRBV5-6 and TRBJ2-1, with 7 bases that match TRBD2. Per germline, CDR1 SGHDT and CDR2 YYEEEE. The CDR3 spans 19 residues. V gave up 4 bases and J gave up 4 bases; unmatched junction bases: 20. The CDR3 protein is CASSPGVGARLAVYNEQFF. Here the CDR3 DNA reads TGTGCCAGCAGCCCGGGCGTAGGGGCGAGGCTAGCGGTGTACAATGAGCAGTTCTTC.

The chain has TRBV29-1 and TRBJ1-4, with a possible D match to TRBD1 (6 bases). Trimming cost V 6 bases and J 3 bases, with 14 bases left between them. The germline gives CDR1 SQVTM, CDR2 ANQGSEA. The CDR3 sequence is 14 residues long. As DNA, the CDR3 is TGCAGCGTATTACGGACAGAGCCTAATGAAAAACTGTTTTTT. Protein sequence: CSVLRTEPNEKLFF.

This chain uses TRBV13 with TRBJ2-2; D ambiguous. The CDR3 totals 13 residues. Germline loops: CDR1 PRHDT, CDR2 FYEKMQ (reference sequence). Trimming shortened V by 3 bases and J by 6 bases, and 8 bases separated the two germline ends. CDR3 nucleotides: TGTGCCAGCAGCTTCGGGTTCTCCGGGGAGCTGTTTTTT. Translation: CASSFGFSGELFF. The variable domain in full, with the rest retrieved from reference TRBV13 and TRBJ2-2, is AAGVIQSPRHLIKEKRETATLKCYPIPRHDTVYWYQQGPGQDPQFLISFYEKMQSDKGSIPDRFSAQQFSDYHSELNMSSLELGDSALYFCASSFGFSGELFFGEGSRLTVL.